A selection of T cell receptor beta chains follows, all from one sample in a study of naive and memory T cell subsets. TCRdb re-derived calls from the UMI-ligation and nested PCR reads in MiXCR, one entry per CDR3 protein. The repertoire holds under 150,000 distinct CDR3 sequences, with about 17% as singletons. Sequencing was performed on naive CD4+ T cells from blood. The receptors shown here come from a human donor in good health. Each CDR3 is given with its conserved first and last residue. D genes are given only for firm matches. A row's size may be missing; if present it is once, few, many or a size class.

d_gene,j_gene,v_gene,abundance,CDR3nt,CDR3aa
NA,TRBJ1-5,TRBV2,NA,TGTGCCAGCAAGTTTGACAGAACCAATCAGCCCCAGCATTTT,CASKFDRTNQPQHF
NA,TRBJ2-1,TRBV7-3,NA,TGTGCCAGCAGTCTGGGCCCAACAAGGGACAATGAGCAGTTCTTC,CASSLGPTRDNEQFF
NA,TRBJ1-6,TRBV27,few,TGTGCCAGCAGTTTAGGTTCAGGTTATAATTCACCCCTCCACTTT,CASSLGSGYNSPLHF
TRBD2,TRBJ2-7,TRBV5-1,NA,TGCGCCAGCAGCTTGCGACTAGCGGGAGACCGGTACTTC,CASSLRLAGDRYF
NA,TRBJ1-5,TRBV30,NA,TGTGCCGCTGGACTCGGTGGCAATCAGCCCCAGCATTTT,CAAGLGGNQPQHF
NA,TRBJ2-3,TRBV24-1,NA,TGTGCCACCGCCCGACAGAGCACAGATACGCAGTATTTT,CATARQSTDTQYF
NA,TRBJ1-4,TRBV5-1,few,TGCGCCAGCAGCCCCCGGGCCAGGGGCGATTCAACTAATGAAAAACTGTTTTTT,CASSPRARGDSTNEKLFF
NA,TRBJ1-1,TRBV6-1,few,TGTGCCAGCAGTGAAGGTCGGACTGAAGCTTTCTTT,CASSEGRTEAFF
NA,TRBJ2-2,TRBV30,once,TGTGCCTGGAGTGTAGAGGTCACCGGGGAGCTGTTTTTT,CAWSVEVTGELFF
TRBD1,TRBJ1-2,TRBV9,NA,TGTGCCAGCAGCCCAGCCCCGGGACAGATTCCATACACCTTC,CASSPAPGQIPYTF
NA,TRBJ2-5,TRBV2,NA,TGTGCCAGCGAATACCAAGAGACCCAGTACTTC,CASEYQETQYF